Below, one T cell receptor beta chain is given with its context. The data were taken from a study of blood T cell repertoires in COVID-19. Study as a whole: Collection of acute and convalescent COVID-19 samples took place in the United States, Italy and Spain. T cells, B-cell-depleted T cells, or PBMCs provided the cDNA or gDNA that served as material.

The germline CDR1 and CDR2 sequences are MDHEN and SYDVKM. V lost 6 bases, J lost 3 bases, and 15 bases lay in between. This CDR3 contains 15 residues. How the authors handled the data: Estimates of nucleated cell counts were drawn from the amplification of reference gene primers. Profiled with immunoSEQ multiplex PCR; TCRdb holds only in-frame clones, not every one. The DNA gave D and trimming, while V, J and clone size come from that table. The repertoire holds 200,000 or so clones, with around 84% as singletons. Sequencing was performed on peripheral blood. This clonotype was obtained from a human donor in a cohort sampled during active COVID-19. The rearrangement joins TRBV28 to TRBJ2-1; perhaps TRBD1 as D (7 bases). The DNA for the CDR3 is TGTGCCAGCAGCGGGGGACAGATAATCTACAATGAGCAGTTCTTC. Translating gives CASSGGQIIYNEQFF.